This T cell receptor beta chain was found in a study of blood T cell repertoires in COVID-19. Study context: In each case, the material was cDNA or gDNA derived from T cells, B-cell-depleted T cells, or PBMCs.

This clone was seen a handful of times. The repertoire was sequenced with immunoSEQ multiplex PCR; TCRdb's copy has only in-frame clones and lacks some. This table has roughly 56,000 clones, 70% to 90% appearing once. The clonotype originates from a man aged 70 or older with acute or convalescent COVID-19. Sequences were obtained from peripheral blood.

The CDR3, as DNA: TGCGCCAGCAGCCTAGGCGGACAAATATACGAGCAGTACTTC. Protein product: CASSLGGQIYEQYF. This rearrangement joins TRBV5-1 to TRBJ2-7; perhaps TRBD1 as D (5 bases). The germline V and J ends were trimmed by 4 bases and 4 bases, with 15 bases remaining between them. The germline CDR1 and CDR2 sequences are SGHRS and YFSETQ. There are 14 residues in the CDR3.